The 32 T cell receptor beta chains in this list originate from one sample, sequenced in a study of technical replicates of blood from a few donors. Generated by immunoSEQ multiplex PCR, the TCRdb table keeps only in-frame clones and is missing some. The profile shows tens of thousands of clones, about 94% of them singletons. The sample taken for sequencing was PBMCs. The receptors come from a human donor in good health. Some clones in this sample may be carry-over from other donors' samples.

This clone was observed a single time. This chain links TRBV11-2 with TRBJ2-5, with 11 bases aligning to TRBD1. This CDR3 spans 15 amino acids. V dropped 3 bases and J dropped 4; count of bases not matched to a gene: 4. Germline V gene sequence: CDR1 SGHAT, CDR2 FQNNGV. CDR3 coding DNA: TGTGCCAGCAGCTTGGGGACAGGGGGTTCAGAGACCCAGTACTTC. Translating gives CASSLGTGGSETQYF.

This rearrangement joins TRBV7-2 to TRBJ1-5, with D possibly being TRBD1 (5 bases). From germline, CDR1 is SGHTA and CDR2 FQGNSA. This CDR3 is built from 13 residues. Trimming stripped 0 bases from V and 5 bases from J, with 5 bases between. In DNA form, the CDR3 reads TGTGCCAGCAGCTTAGCAGGGGATCAGCCCCAGCATTTT. This sequence encodes CASSLAGDQPQHF. Supplemented by reference TRBV7-2 and TRBJ1-5, the full variable domain reads GAGVSQSPSNKVTEKGKDVELRCDPISGHTALYWYRQSLGQGLEFLIYFQGNSAPDKSGLPSDRFSAERTGGSVSTLTIQRTQQEDSAVYLCASSLAGDQPQHFGDGTRLSIL.

In this sample, this clone turned up once. This chain links TRBV4-3 with TRBJ1-6, with TRBD1 identical over 8 bases. Losses at the gene ends were 3 bases for V and 14 bases for J; bases not matched to a gene: 9. Germline assignment: CDR1 LGHNA and CDR2 YSLEER. The CDR3 spans 14 residues. The CDR3, as DNA: TGCGCCAGCAGCCAGGACAGGGACCCTCCGGCCCTCCACTTT. Translation: CASSQDRDPPALHF.

The chain employs TRBV30 and TRBJ2-3; TRBD2 is a possible D gene (5 bases). Trimming took off 0 bases at V and 6 bases at J, with 7 bases between the two ends. CDR3 length: 12 residues. Germline CDR1 reads GTSNPN; CDR2 reads SVGIG (reference sequence). The CDR3 sequence is CAWSVGSDTQYF. The CDR3 DNA follows: TGTGCCTGGAGTGTAGGGAGTGATACGCAGTATTTT. Full variable domain (remainder filled in from reference TRBV30 and TRBJ2-3): SQTIHQWPATLVQPVGSPLSLECTVEGTSNPNLYWYRQAAGRGLQLLFYSVGIGQISSEVPQNLSASRPQDRQFILSSKKLLLSDSGFYLCAWSVGSDTQYFGPGTRLTVL.

The genes are TRBV6-6 and TRBJ2-1; 8 bases match TRBD2. V trimming: 5 bases; J trimming: 10 bases; junction bases outside the gene matches: 13. CDR1 MNHNY and CDR2 SVGAGI come from the germline V gene (reference sequence). The CDR3 spans 15 residues. CDR3 sequence: CASSVMGLGGSEQFF. CDR3 nucleotide sequence: TGTGCCAGCAGTGTCATGGGACTAGGTGGGAGCGAGCAGTTCTTC.

The genes are TRBV6-5 and TRBJ2-3; 7 positions agree with TRBD1. Germline V lookup: CDR1 MNHEY, CDR2 SVGAGI. With V trimmed by 2 bases and J by 4 bases, 3 bases remained unmatched. The CDR3 extends over 14 amino acids. The CDR3 DNA sequence: TGTGCCAGCAGTTACGGGACAGTTTCAGATACGCAGTATTTT. The encoded protein is CASSYGTVSDTQYF.

This clone turned up a few times. J is TRBJ2-5 and V is TRBV7-2; 7 positions match TRBD1. V shed 1 base, J shed 1 base, and the junction held 9 bases outside the gene matches. The CDR3 has 17 amino acids. Germline values: CDR1 SGHTA, CDR2 FQGNSA. The CDR3, as DNA: TGTGCCAGCAGCTTAGTTTTCGAGGGGGCCCGCCAAGAGACCCAGTACTTC. Encoded protein: CASSLVFEGARQETQYF.

The rearrangement links TRBV19 to TRBJ2-5; no clear D. Germline V lookup: CDR1 LNHDA, CDR2 SQIVND (reference sequence). The V gene lost 0 bases and the J gene lost 5 bases, with 13 bases spanning the gap. This CDR3 has 15 amino acids. CDR3 residues: CASSIDTNRRETQYF. Here the CDR3 DNA reads TGTGCCAGTAGTATAGATACCAATCGTCGGGAGACCCAGTACTTC.

This clone showed up just once. This sequence joins TRBV5-4 and TRBJ2-5; 9 nucleotides agree with TRBD1. Germline values: CDR1 SGHNT, CDR2 YYREEE (reference sequence). J lost 4 bases, V lost 6 bases, and 7 bases had no gene match. CDR3 length equals 14 residues. DNA for the CDR3: TGTGCCAGCAACACCCCGGGACAGGGAGAGACCCAGTACTTC. It is translated as CASNTPGQGETQYF.

The chain carries TRBV7-3 and TRBJ2-2, with 12 bases lining up with TRBD2. J lost 5 bases, V lost 1 base, and 11 bases had no gene match. The CDR3 length is 19 residues. The germline V gene encodes CDR1 SGHTA and CDR2 FQGTGA. The CDR3: CASSLNRLAGGQETGELFF. The CDR3 region has the DNA TGTGCCAGCAGCTTAAATCGGCTAGCGGGGGGGCAAGAGACCGGGGAGCTGTTTTTT.

This chain connects TRBV5-6 to TRBJ1-1, with D unresolved. Germline CDR1 and CDR2: SGHDT and YYEEEE. Trimming took off 2 bases at V and 0 bases at J, with 8 bases between the two ends. There are 14 residues in the CDR3. CDR3 amino acids: CASSFLSMNTEAFF. The CDR3 bases are TGTGCCAGCAGCTTCTTGAGTATGAACACTGAAGCTTTCTTT.

The chain recombines TRBV5-1 with TRBJ2-1; 8 nucleotides agree with TRBD2. The CDR3 consists of 15 residues. Losses at the gene ends were 3 bases for V and 10 bases for J; bases not matched to a gene: 12. The germline gives CDR1 SGHRS, CDR2 YFSETQ. Here the CDR3 DNA reads TGCGCCAGCAGCTCGAACCCTGTGCGGGGGGTCGAGCAGTTCTTC. Translated: CASSSNPVRGVEQFF.

The chain employs TRBV7-9 and TRBJ2-3; tentatively, D is TRBD2 (6 bases). This CDR3 has 16 residues. The V end was cut by 4 bases, the J end by 4 bases, with 18 bases between. The germline gives CDR1 SEHNR, CDR2 FQNEAQ (reference sequence). The CDR3 nucleotides read TGTGCCAGCAGCTCAGGGACTGGGAAATTCGCAGATACGCAGTATTTT. It translates to CASSSGTGKFADTQYF.

The chain uses TRBV27 and TRBJ2-1; 7 nucleotides match TRBD2. Looked up from germline, CDR1 is MNHEY and CDR2 is SMNVEV (reference sequence). V shed 4 bases, J shed 12 bases, and the junction held 6 bases outside the gene matches. The CDR3 spans 12 residues. The chain's CDR3 is CASSSSGVLQFF. The CDR3, as DNA: TGTGCCAGCAGTTCAAGCGGGGTACTGCAGTTCTTC.

This clone was recorded only once. The chain recombines TRBV19 with TRBJ1-1, with TRBD1 matching 9 bases. Trimming cost V 6 bases and J 3 bases; bases outside gene matches: 5. The germline gives CDR1 LNHDA, CDR2 SQIVND (reference sequence). The CDR3 totals 14 residues. The CDR3 DNA is TGTGCCAGTAGACCCGGACAGGGGTACACTGAAGCTTTCTTT. Its protein product is CASRPGQGYTEAFF.

This chain links TRBV30 with TRBJ1-4; D not certain. CDR1 is GTSNPN and CDR2 is SVGIG in the germline V gene (reference sequence). CDR3 length: 11 residues. Deletions cut 1 base from V and 10 bases from J, with 7 bases between. The CDR3: CAWSDEGKLFF. The CDR3 bases are TGTGCCTGGAGTGACGAGGGAAAACTGTTTTTT.

The chain joins TRBV5-6 to TRBJ2-2, with 7 bases that match TRBD2. This CDR3 contains 16 residues. From germline, CDR1 is SGHDT and CDR2 YYEEEE. With 0 bases clipped from V and 3 bases from J, the junction kept 5 bases outside the gene matches. CDR3 nucleotide sequence: TGTGCCAGCAGCTTGGTTAGGCTAGCGGACACCGGGGAGCTGTTTTTT. This translates into CASSLVRLADTGELFF. Looking up the rest from reference TRBV5-6 and TRBJ2-2 gives the full variable domain: DAGVTQSPTHLIKTRGQQVTLRCSPKSGHDTVSWYQQALGQGPQFIFQYYEEEERQRGNFPDRFSGHQFPNYSSELNVNALLLGDSALYLCASSLVRLADTGELFFGEGSRLTVL.

The chain employs TRBV6-5 and TRBJ1-1, with D hard to call. Germline V lookup: CDR1 MNHEY, CDR2 SVGAGI. The CDR3 has 12 residues. V shed 6 bases and J shed 7 bases, with 12 bases lying between them. The CDR3 nucleotides read TGTGCCAGCAGCCTCCGAGGAGGTGAAGCTTTCTTT. Translated, it gives CASSLRGGEAFF.

This clone was found a few times. J is TRBJ1-5 and V is TRBV28; D perhaps matches TRBD1 (5 bases). V dropped 7 bases and J dropped 1 base, with 14 bases sitting between them. CDR3 length: 15 amino acids. The germline V gene has CDR1 MDHEN and CDR2 SYDVKM. CDR3 protein: CASTRGGMSNQPQHF. Here the CDR3 DNA reads TGTGCCAGCACCCGGGGGGGTATGAGCAATCAGCCCCAGCATTTT.

This chain links TRBV2 with TRBJ2-3; 7 positions agree with TRBD2. Per germline, CDR1 SNHLY and CDR2 FYNNEI. The trim removed 2 bases at V and 2 bases at J, leaving 7 bases unmatched. This CDR3 region has 16 residues. The DNA for the CDR3 is TGTGCCAGCAGTGAAAGCCTAGCGGCCTCCACAGATACGCAGTATTTT. Translating it yields CASSESLAASTDTQYF.

This clone was detected only once. The rearrangement uses TRBV4-1 and TRBJ2-1, with 10 bases that match TRBD1. The CDR3 loop spans 15 amino acids. Germline CDR1 and CDR2: MGHRA and YSYEKL. V shed 5 bases, J shed 5 bases, and the junction held 6 bases outside the gene matches. The CDR3 region is CASSKPGQGNNEQFF. DNA of the CDR3: TGCGCCAGCAGCAAGCCGGGACAGGGGAACAATGAGCAGTTCTTC.

This chain joins TRBV12-2 and TRBJ2-1; the table's TRBD2 call for D was not verified on the DNA. TRBV12-2 is designated a pseudogene. This CDR3 has 17 residues. CDR3 DNA: TGTGCAAGTCGCTTAGATCCCAGCCCGGGAACCTACAATGAGCAGTTCTTC. Encoded protein: CASRLDPSPGTYNEQFF.

The chain has TRBV6-5 and TRBJ2-1, with TRBD2 matching over 10 bases. Germline V lookup: CDR1 MNHEY, CDR2 SVGAGI. The CDR3 consists of 15 residues. V was clipped by 2 bases and J by 8 bases; unmatched bases: 6. The CDR3 DNA is TGTGCCAGCAGTTACGGTAGCGGGGGGTTGGATGAGCAGTTCTTC. Amino acid sequence: CASSYGSGGLDEQFF.

The chain links TRBV7-2 to TRBJ2-3; 9 positions agree with TRBD1. The V gene's germline CDR1 is SGHTA and CDR2 FQGNSA. The CDR3 covers 16 residues. J lost 2 bases, V lost 6 bases, and 9 bases had no gene match. In nucleotides, the CDR3 is TGTGCCAGCAGACTCCCTCGGGACAGGGTCACAGATACGCAGTATTTT. Translation: CASRLPRDRVTDTQYF.

J is TRBJ1-5 and V is TRBV19, with TRBD1 matching 9 bases. The CDR3 sequence is 15 residues long. Germline assignment: CDR1 LNHDA and CDR2 SQIVND (reference sequence). The ends lost 1 base at V and 2 bases at J; junction bases unmatched: 0. CDR3 bases: TGTGCCAGTAGTATAGGGACAGGGGGCAATCAGCCCCAGCATTTT. Translated, it gives CASSIGTGGNQPQHF.

This chain joins TRBV6-5 and TRBJ2-3; TRBD1 aligns across 8 bases. Trimming cost V 6 bases and J 5 bases; bases outside gene matches: 7. Germline CDR1 MNHEY, CDR2 SVGAGI. The CDR3 spans 14 residues. The CDR3 sequence: CASSYRTGRDTQYF. In nucleotides, the CDR3 is TGTGCCAGCAGCTATAGGACAGGGAGAGATACGCAGTATTTT.

This clone was observed once. The V call is TRBV6-5, the J call TRBJ2-1; 7 bases line up with TRBD1. The CDR3 spans 13 residues. Germline trimming cut 7 bases from V and 4 bases from J; bases unmatched to any gene: 4. Germline CDR1 is MNHEY and CDR2 is SVGAGI. The CDR3 nucleotides are TGTGCCAGCAACCAGGACAGGTACAATGAGCAGTTCTTC. Protein: CASNQDRYNEQFF.

V is TRBV5-4 and J is TRBJ2-1, with 9 bases identical to TRBD1. Unmatched junction bases numbered 1, after V lost 2 bases and J lost 7 bases. This CDR3 comprises 13 residues. CDR1 is SGHNT and CDR2 is YYREEE in the germline V gene (reference sequence). The CDR3 DNA sequence: TGTGCCAGCAGCTTTGACAGGGGGAATGAGCAGTTCTTC. Translating it yields CASSFDRGNEQFF.

The rearrangement links TRBV5-4 to TRBJ1-4, with a possible D match to TRBD1 (6 bases). The germline CDR1 and CDR2 sequences are SGHNT and YYREEE (reference sequence). This CDR3 has 16 amino acids. V was trimmed by 4 bases and J by 4 bases, leaving 17 bases between them. CDR3 region: CASSVGDNGINEKLFF. The CDR3 bases are TGTGCCAGCAGCGTGGGGGACAACGGAATTAATGAAAAACTGTTTTTT.

The genes are TRBV7-2 and TRBJ2-3, with 9 bases aligning to TRBD2. This CDR3 region has 20 residues. Germline trimming cut 0 bases from V and 1 base from J; bases unmatched to any gene: 14. The germline V gene has CDR1 SGHTA and CDR2 FQGNSA. The CDR3 region has the DNA TGTGCCAGCAGCTTAGCGGTGGGGGGAAAGCGGGGGGTACGCACAGATACGCAGTATTTT. This gives the protein CASSLAVGGKRGVRTDTQYF.

A single count supports this clone. V gene TRBV11-3 combines with J gene TRBJ2-7; weak D call: TRBD1 (6 bases). Germline V gene lookup returns CDR1 SGHNT and CDR2 YENEEA. The CDR3 has 13 amino acids. Deletions cut 1 base from V and 6 bases from J, with 10 bases between. The CDR3 protein is CASSLGYRAEQYF. CDR3 nucleotides: TGTGCCAGCAGCTTAGGTTACAGGGCCGAGCAGTACTTC.

The chain recombines TRBV4-1 with TRBJ2-3; 7 nucleotides align to TRBD2. The CDR3 loop spans 18 amino acids. After removal of 1 base from V and 3 bases from J, the junction contained 13 bases not matched to a gene. CDR1 MGHRA and CDR2 YSYEKL come from the germline V gene. The CDR3 spells CASSQAIVRGGSTDTQYF. The CDR3 bases are TGCGCCAGCAGCCAAGCGATCGTAAGGGGCGGGAGTACAGATACGCAGTATTTT.